There are a few counts of the clone carrying this TCR beta chain. Its antigen is as yet unknown. This sample stems from a study of T cell repertoires in cytomegalovirus infection. Study-level information: Public TCR beta signatures were indicative of both CMV infection and a matching HLA type.

Study-level findings and limits: HLA-C-restricted CMV-specific TCR beta clonotypes prevailed in the ex vivo response. Public TCR beta family frequency separated CMV-and-HLA carriers, including in an independent cohort.

From the reads, TCRdb called clonotypes with MiXCR, one entry per CDR3 protein. Among fewer than 900,000 distinct CDR3 sequences listed, approximately 32% were seen once. This CDR3 is built from 15 residues. V lost 1 base to trimming and J lost 2 bases, with 11 bases between them. The germline CDR1 and CDR2 sequences are SGHVS and FNYEAQ. The material sequenced was cultured CD8+ T cells from PBMCs, taken from culture after CMV antigen stimulation. This clonotype was sampled from a human donor in good health (CMV status not recorded). Some clones in this sample may be carry-over from other donors' samples. The V call is TRBV7-6, the J call TRBJ1-2; D is uncertain. The CDR3 sequence is CASSLGGPKNYGYTF. CDR3 DNA sequence: TGTGCCAGCAGCTTAGGTGGACCAAAGAACTATGGCTACACCTTC.